The 23 T cell receptor beta chains below all came from one sample that was sequenced in a study of blood T cell repertoires in COVID-19. The assay was immunoSEQ multiplex PCR, and TCRdb's table has in-frame clones only and misses some. The data contain 30,000 to 50,000 clones, about 89% of them seen just once; the ten biggest clones take up 24%. Sequencing input: peripheral blood. These TCRs come from a man between 50 and 59 years old with active or convalescent COVID-19.

The chain recombines TRBV7-9 with TRBJ1-1; D is unresolved. The V gene lost 7 bases and the J gene lost 0 bases, with 12 bases spanning the gap. Germline assignment: CDR1 SEHNR and CDR2 FQNEAQ (reference sequence). The CDR3 runs 14 residues. DNA of the CDR3: TGTGCCAGCAACAGAGGGCTTTTGAACACTGAAGCTTTCTTT. Its protein is CASNRGLLNTEAFF.

This rearrangement joins TRBV5-4 to TRBJ2-1; 9 bases are a match to TRBD1. Trimming at V came to 4 bases and at J to 4 bases, leaving 3 bases not matched to a gene. Germline loops: CDR1 SGHNT, CDR2 YYREEE (reference sequence). The CDR3 spans 14 residues. The CDR3 is CASSAGQGYNEQFF. The CDR3 DNA reads TGTGCCAGCAGCGCGGGACAGGGTTACAATGAGCAGTTCTTC. The whole variable domain, remainder taken from reference TRBV5-4 and TRBJ2-1, is ETGVTQSPTHLIKTRGQQVTLRCSSQSGHNTVSWYQQALGQGPQFIFQYYREEENGRGNFPPRFSGLQFPNYSSELNVNALELDDSALYLCASSAGQGYNEQFFGPGTRLTVL.

This clone was counted once. The chain couples TRBV10-1 to TRBJ2-3; no reliable D call. Germline CDR1 and CDR2: WNHNN and SYGVQD (reference sequence). Deletions cut 2 bases from V and 2 bases from J, with 5 bases between. This CDR3 is 13 amino acids long. CDR3 protein: CASSEGPTDTQYF. In nucleotides, the CDR3 is TGCGCCAGCAGTGAGGGGCCCACAGATACGCAGTATTTT.

This clone was detected once. CDR3 amino acids: CATSDGGNYEQYF. The CDR3 coding sequence is TGTGCCACCAGTGATGGAGGGAACTACGAGCAGTACTTC. The chain has TRBV24-1 and TRBJ2-7; tentatively, D is TRBD2 (6 bases). V was cut by 3 bases and J by 3 bases, with 8 bases left in between. Per the germline V gene, CDR1 is KGHDR and CDR2 is SFDVKD. The CDR3 totals 13 residues.

This clone was counted once. This chain joins TRBV18 and TRBJ2-2, with 7 bases fitting TRBD1. V was clipped by 2 bases and J by 3 bases; unmatched bases: 6. Germline V gene data show CDR1 as KGHSH and CDR2 as LQKENI. The CDR3 is 16 residues long. CDR3: CASSPSTGKDTGELFF. The CDR3 DNA is TGTGCCAGCTCACCATCGACAGGGAAAGACACCGGGGAGCTGTTTTTT.

The rearrangement links TRBV6-1 to TRBJ2-5; tentative D call: TRBD1 (6 bases). Trimming left V 2 bases short and J 1 base short, with 14 bases between. CDR3 length: 16 amino acids. Germline assignment: CDR1 MNHNS and CDR2 SASEGT. Here the CDR3 reads CASSEYVRTVQETQYF. In DNA form, the CDR3 reads TGTGCCAGCAGTGAATATGTCCGGACAGTCCAAGAGACCCAGTACTTC.

CDR3 coding DNA: TGTGCCAGCAGCTTGGGGACAGTCGACACCTTC. This sequence encodes CASSLGTVDTF. This sequence joins TRBV2 and TRBJ1-2, with 7 positions matching TRBD1. This CDR3 has 11 amino acids. Germline values: CDR1 SNHLY, CDR2 FYNNEI. V lost 6 bases and J lost 12; bases outside the gene matches: 7.

The sample holds a few counts of this clone. The chain carries TRBV19 and TRBJ2-1, with TRBD2 identical over 8 bases. V lost 2 bases, J lost 7 bases, and 7 bases stayed unmatched. The CDR3 consists of 15 residues. CDR1 and CDR2 from the germline V gene are LNHDA and SQIVND (reference sequence). The CDR3 spells CASSINRGGNNEQFF. The DNA of the CDR3 is TGTGCCAGTAGTATAAACCGGGGGGGGAATAATGAGCAGTTCTTC. The full variable domain, in which reference TRBV19 and TRBJ2-1 provide the parts outside the CDR3, is DGGITQSPKYLFRKEGQNVTLSCEQNLNHDAMYWYRQDPGQGLRLIYYSQIVNDFQKGDIAEGYSVSREKKESFPLTVTSAQKNPTAFYLCASSINRGGNNEQFFGPGTRLTVL.

The chain combines TRBV9 with TRBJ2-2, with TRBD2 matching 11 bases. CDR1 and CDR2 from the germline V gene are SGDLS and YYNGEE. This CDR3 is 18 amino acids long. The V gene end was trimmed by 0 bases and the J gene end by 0 bases; junction bases not matched to a gene: 4. In DNA, the CDR3 is TGTGCCAGCAGCGTAGTTGCTAGCGGGGGGTCGAACACCGGGGAGCTGTTTTTT. Its protein product is CASSVVASGGSNTGELFF.

The chain has TRBV12-3 or TRBV12-4 and TRBJ1-5; D call uncertain. Trimming left V 3 bases short and J 4 bases short, with 7 bases between. This CDR3 comprises 13 residues. The CDR3 nucleotides are TGTGCCAGCAGTTTGTTAGAGAATCAGCCCCAGCATTTT. Its translation: CASSLLENQPQHF.

The sample holds one count of this clone. The genes are TRBV5-4 and TRBJ2-5; 7 nucleotides agree with TRBD2. Germline CDR1 SGHNT, CDR2 YYREEE (reference sequence). The CDR3 covers 14 residues. Trimming removed 4 bases from V and 5 bases from J; junction bases left unmatched: 8. Here the CDR3 DNA reads TGTGCCAGCAGCCCGGGGGGAGCGCGGGAGACCCAGTACTTC. This codes for CASSPGGARETQYF.

This clone was seen only once. This sequence joins TRBV18 and TRBJ1-1; 8 bases are shared with TRBD1. The CDR3 is made up of 15 amino acids. The V gene's germline CDR1 is KGHSH and CDR2 LQKENI. Unmatched junction bases numbered 6, after V lost 2 bases and J lost 4 bases. CDR3 in amino acids: CASSPRTGGTTEAFF. The CDR3, as DNA: TGTGCCAGCTCACCAAGAACAGGGGGAACCACTGAAGCTTTCTTT.

The rearrangement uses TRBV15 and TRBJ2-5; D ambiguous. Germline CDR1 and CDR2: LNHNV and YYDKDF (reference sequence). The CDR3 has 13 residues. The V end lost 4 bases, the J end lost 1 base, and 7 bases lay between the germline ends. The CDR3 DNA reads TGTGCCACCAGCAAAGACATCCAAGAGACCCAGTACTTC. Translating gives CATSKDIQETQYF.

The V call is TRBV3-1 (or the pseudogene TRBV3-2), the J call TRBJ1-4; D gene unclear. The CDR3 is 17 residues long. Germline CDR1 reads LGHDT; CDR2 reads YNNKEL (reference sequence). V shed 0 bases and J shed 4 bases, with 15 bases lying between them. Here the CDR3 DNA reads TGTGCCAGCAGCCAAGATCTATCCAGGCAAGATAATGAAAAACTGTTTTTT. This sequence encodes CASSQDLSRQDNEKLFF.

V usage is TRBV3-1 (or the pseudogene TRBV3-2) and J usage is TRBJ1-3; D remains unclear. CDR1 LGHDT and CDR2 YNNKEL come from the germline V gene (reference sequence). V lost 0 bases and J lost 0, with 9 bases in between. The CDR3 is 16 residues long. The CDR3 protein is CASSQESRLSGNTIYF. The CDR3 DNA follows: TGTGCCAGCAGCCAAGAAAGCCGCCTCTCTGGAAACACCATATATTTT.

The gene calls are TRBV10-3 and TRBJ2-5; 7 positions match TRBD2. Germline CDR1 ENHRY, CDR2 SYGVKD. The V segment lost 0 bases and the J segment 2 bases; nucleotides outside the gene matches: 6. The CDR3 is made up of 16 amino acids. CDR3 bases: TGTGCCATCAGTGAGTCGAGGAGGGGACTACAAGAGACCCAGTACTTC. Its translation is CAISESRRGLQETQYF.

In this sample, this clone turned up once. This chain uses TRBV5-6 with TRBJ2-7; TRBD1 agrees at 11 bases. V shed 4 bases and J 4 bases; nucleotides not matched to a gene: 7. The germline V gene encodes CDR1 SGHDT and CDR2 YYEEEE. The CDR3 contains 15 residues. The CDR3 reads CASSPGTGGPYEQYV. The CDR3 nucleotides read TGTGCCAGCAGCCCCGGGACAGGGGGACCTTACGAGCAGTACGTC.

The V and J genes are TRBV28 and TRBJ2-1; tentative D call: TRBD1 (5 bases). The CDR3 is made up of 15 amino acids. V lost 5 bases and J lost 0, with 11 bases in between. Germline lookup yields CDR1 MDHEN and CDR2 SYDVKM. CDR3 in DNA: TGTGCCAGCAGTCGCGACAGTATCTCCTACAATGAGCAGTTCTTC. Its protein product is CASSRDSISYNEQFF.

This clone has just a few counts. J is TRBJ2-5 and V is TRBV5-1; weak D call: TRBD2 (6 bases). V was pared by 4 bases and J by 5 bases, with 12 bases between. This CDR3 comprises 13 residues. In germline, CDR1 is SGHRS, CDR2 YFSETQ. The CDR3 DNA follows: TGCGCCAGCAGCCTAGACAGCGGGGAGACCCAGTACTTC. It is translated as CASSLDSGETQYF.

The chain recombines TRBV28 with TRBJ2-3; 9 positions match TRBD2. V shed 5 bases, J shed 1 base, and the junction held 4 bases outside the gene matches. This CDR3 is built from 15 residues. Germline V lookup: CDR1 MDHEN, CDR2 SYDVKM. CDR3 protein: CASSQIAGGTDTQYF. DNA of the CDR3: TGTGCCAGCAGTCAAATAGCGGGAGGCACAGATACGCAGTATTTT.

The chain employs TRBV9 and TRBJ2-5, with D possibly matching TRBD2 (7 bases). V was cut by 0 bases and J by 2 bases, with 14 bases left in between. CDR1 SGDLS and CDR2 YYNGEE come from the germline V gene. The CDR3 is 16 amino acids. CDR3 loop: CASSVGGGGPQETQYF. In nucleotides, the CDR3 is TGTGCCAGCAGCGTAGGGGGCGGGGGCCCTCAAGAGACCCAGTACTTC.

The chain uses TRBV29-1 and TRBJ2-7, with 12 bases that match TRBD2. V shed 6 bases, J shed 0 bases, and the junction held 12 bases outside the gene matches. The CDR3 is 17 residues long. Germline CDR1 reads SQVTM; CDR2 reads ANQGSEA. In DNA form, the CDR3 reads TGCAGCGTAGGTCCACTAGCGGGAGGACGCAGCTCCTACGAGCAGTACTTC. Its protein product is CSVGPLAGGRSSYEQYF.

The V call is TRBV2, the J call TRBJ1-4, with 8 bases aligning to TRBD1. With V trimmed by 6 bases and J by 8 bases, 8 bases remained unmatched. Looked up from germline, CDR1 is SNHLY and CDR2 is FYNNEI. CDR3 length: 14 residues. The CDR3 coding sequence is TGTGCCAGCAGCCGGACAGGGATCGGCGAAAAACTGTTTTTT. Encoded protein: CASSRTGIGEKLFF.